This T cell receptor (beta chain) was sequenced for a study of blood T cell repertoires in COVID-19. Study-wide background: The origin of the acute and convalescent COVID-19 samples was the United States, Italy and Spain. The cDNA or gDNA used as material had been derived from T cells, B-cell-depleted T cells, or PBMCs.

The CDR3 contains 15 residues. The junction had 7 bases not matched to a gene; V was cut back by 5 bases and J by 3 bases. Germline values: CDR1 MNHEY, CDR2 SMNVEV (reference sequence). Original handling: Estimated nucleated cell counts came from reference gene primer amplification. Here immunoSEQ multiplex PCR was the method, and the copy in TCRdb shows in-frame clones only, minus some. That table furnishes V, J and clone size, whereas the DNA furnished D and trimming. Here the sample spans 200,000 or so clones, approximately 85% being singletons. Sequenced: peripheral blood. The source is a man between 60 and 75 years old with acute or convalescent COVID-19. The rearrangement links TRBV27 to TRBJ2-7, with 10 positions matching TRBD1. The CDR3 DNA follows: TGTGCCAGCAGTACCAGGGACAGGGGAAACTACGAGCAGTACTTC. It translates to CASSTRDRGNYEQYF.